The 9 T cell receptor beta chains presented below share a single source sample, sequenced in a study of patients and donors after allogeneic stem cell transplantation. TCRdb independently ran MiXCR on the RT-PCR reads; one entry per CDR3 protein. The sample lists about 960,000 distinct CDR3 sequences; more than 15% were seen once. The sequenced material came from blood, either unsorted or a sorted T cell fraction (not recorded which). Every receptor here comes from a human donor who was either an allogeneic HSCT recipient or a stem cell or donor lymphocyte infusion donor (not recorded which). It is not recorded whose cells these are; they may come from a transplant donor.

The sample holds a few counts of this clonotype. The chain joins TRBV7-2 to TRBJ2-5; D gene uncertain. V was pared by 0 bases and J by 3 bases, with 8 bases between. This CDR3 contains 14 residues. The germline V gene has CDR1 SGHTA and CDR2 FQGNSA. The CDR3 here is CASSLAWAEETQYF. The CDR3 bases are TGTGCCAGCAGCTTAGCGTGGGCAGAAGAGACCCAGTACTTC.

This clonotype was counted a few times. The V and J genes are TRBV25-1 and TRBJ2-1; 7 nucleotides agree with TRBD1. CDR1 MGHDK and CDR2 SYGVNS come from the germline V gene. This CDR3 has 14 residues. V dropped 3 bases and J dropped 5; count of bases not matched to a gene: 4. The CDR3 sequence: CASSDRDRNNEQFF. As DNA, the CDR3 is TGTGCCAGCAGTGACCGGGACAGAAACAATGAGCAGTTCTTC. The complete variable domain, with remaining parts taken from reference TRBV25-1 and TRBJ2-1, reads EADIYQTPRYLVIGTGKKITLECSQTMGHDKMYWYQQDPGMELHLIHYSYGVNSTEKGDLSSESTVSRIRTEHFPLTLESARPSHTSQYLCASSDRDRNNEQFFGPGTRLTVL.

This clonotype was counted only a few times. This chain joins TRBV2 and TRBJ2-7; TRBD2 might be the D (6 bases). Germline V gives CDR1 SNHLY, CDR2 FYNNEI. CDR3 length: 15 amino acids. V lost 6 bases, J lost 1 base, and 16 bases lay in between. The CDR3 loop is CASSLTSIGSYEQYF. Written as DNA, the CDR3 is TGTGCCAGCAGCCTTACTAGCATCGGGTCCTACGAGCAGTACTTC. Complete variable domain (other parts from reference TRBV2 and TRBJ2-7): EPEVTQTPSHQVTQMGQEVILRCVPISNHLYFYWYRQILGQKVEFLVSFYNNEISEKSEIFDDQFSVERPDGSNFTLKIRSTKLEDSAMYFCASSLTSIGSYEQYFGPGTRLTVT.

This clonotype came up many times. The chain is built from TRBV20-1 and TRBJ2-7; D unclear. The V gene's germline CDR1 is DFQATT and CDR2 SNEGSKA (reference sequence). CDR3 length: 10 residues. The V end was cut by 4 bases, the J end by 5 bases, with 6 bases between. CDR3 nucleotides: TGCAGTGCTATAGTGGACGAGCAGTACTTC. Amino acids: CSAIVDEQYF.

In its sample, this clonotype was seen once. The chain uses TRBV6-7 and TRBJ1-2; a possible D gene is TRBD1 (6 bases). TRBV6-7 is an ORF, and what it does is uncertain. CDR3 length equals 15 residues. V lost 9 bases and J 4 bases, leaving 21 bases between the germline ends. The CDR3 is CASYVILQGVYGYTF. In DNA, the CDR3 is TGTGCCAGTTACGTCATCTTACAGGGAGTCTATGGCTACACCTTC.

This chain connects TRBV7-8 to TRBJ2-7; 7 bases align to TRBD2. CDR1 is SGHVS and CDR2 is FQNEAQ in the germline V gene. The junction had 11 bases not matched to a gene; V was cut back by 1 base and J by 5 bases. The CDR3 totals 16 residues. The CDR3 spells CASSLVSGGTLHEQYF. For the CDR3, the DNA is TGTGCCAGCAGCTTAGTCTCGGGGGGTACTCTGCACGAGCAGTACTTC.

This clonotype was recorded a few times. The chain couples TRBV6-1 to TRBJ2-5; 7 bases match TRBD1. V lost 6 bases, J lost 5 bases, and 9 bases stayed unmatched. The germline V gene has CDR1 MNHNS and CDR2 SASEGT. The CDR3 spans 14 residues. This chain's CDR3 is CASSPGQSLETQYF. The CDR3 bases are TGTGCCAGCAGCCCGGGACAGTCCTTGGAGACCCAGTACTTC.

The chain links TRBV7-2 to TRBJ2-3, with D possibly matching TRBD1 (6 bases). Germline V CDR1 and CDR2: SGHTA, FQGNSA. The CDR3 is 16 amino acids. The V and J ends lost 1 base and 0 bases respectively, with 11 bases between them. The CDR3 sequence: CASSLVLGGSTDTQYF. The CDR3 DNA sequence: TGTGCCAGCAGCTTAGTGTTAGGGGGAAGCACAGATACGCAGTATTTT.

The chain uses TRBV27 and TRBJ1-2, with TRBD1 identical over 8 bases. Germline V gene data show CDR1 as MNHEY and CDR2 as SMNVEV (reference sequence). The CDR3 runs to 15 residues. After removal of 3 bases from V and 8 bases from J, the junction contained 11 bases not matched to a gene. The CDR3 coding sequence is TGTGCCAGCAGTTTTAAGCCCAGGGGGCGAGAGGGCTACACCTTC. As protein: CASSFKPRGREGYTF.